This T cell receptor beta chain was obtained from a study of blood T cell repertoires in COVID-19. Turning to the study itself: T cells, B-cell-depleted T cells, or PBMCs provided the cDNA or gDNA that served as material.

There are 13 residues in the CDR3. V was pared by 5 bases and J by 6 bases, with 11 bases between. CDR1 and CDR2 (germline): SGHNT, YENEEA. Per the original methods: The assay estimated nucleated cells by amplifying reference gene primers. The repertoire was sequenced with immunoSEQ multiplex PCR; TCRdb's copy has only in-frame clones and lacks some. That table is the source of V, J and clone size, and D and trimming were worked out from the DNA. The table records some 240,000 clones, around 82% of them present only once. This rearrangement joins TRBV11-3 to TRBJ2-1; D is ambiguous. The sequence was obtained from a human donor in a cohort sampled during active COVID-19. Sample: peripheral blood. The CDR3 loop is CASSSDHTNEQFF. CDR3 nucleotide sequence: TGTGCCAGCAGCAGCGACCACACCAATGAGCAGTTCTTC. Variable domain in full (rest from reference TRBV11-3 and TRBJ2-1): EAGVVQSPRYKIIEKKQPVAFWCNPISGHNTLYWYLQNLGQGPELLIRYENEEAVDDSQLPKDRFSAERLKGVDSTLKIQPAELGDSAVYLCASSSDHTNEQFFGPGTRLTVL.